This TCR beta chain was retrieved from a study of Graves' ophthalmopathy and Graves' hyperthyroidism. General study findings and limits: The blood repertoire also included most expanded thyroid clonotypes above 0.001 frequency. This model predicted ophthalmopathy progression (sensitivity around 70%, specificity around 72%).

Germline CDR1 is DFQATT and CDR2 is SNEGSKA (reference sequence). The CDR3 runs to 15 residues. V was cut by 0 bases and J by 7 bases, with 16 bases left in between. Researchers turned away patients with other autoimmune diseases, uncontrolled infections, pregnancy or lactation. It was on clinical symptoms, serum thyroxine, TRAb, thyroid ultrasound and orbital computed tomography that diagnosis relied. Of note for this clonotype: The antigen remains undetermined.

Using RNA transcripts, the TCR beta CDR3 regions were amplified. Scientists carried out first-round RT-PCR using HTBI primers and then a second-round multiplex PCR. TCRdb called the multiplex PCR reads again in MiXCR, with one record for every CDR3 protein. The table has approximately 160,000 distinct CDR3 sequences, approximately 38% seen once; the top ten hold 4.5% to 6%. The chain recombines TRBV20-1 with TRBJ1-5, with unresolved D. This receptor was taken from a woman between 40 and 55 years old with Graves' ophthalmopathy. Sequencing used peripheral blood. CDR3 coding DNA: TGCAGTGCTAGAGATCATTCGGGCGCGGGACAGCCCCAGCATTTT. This translates into CSARDHSGAGQPQHF.